The rows below give T cell receptor beta chains drawn from one sample of a study of post-analysis software for immune sequencing data. One entry per CDR3 protein results from TCRdb running MiXCR on the PCR reads. The profile shows roughly 400,000 distinct CDR3 sequences, 30% to 40% of them singletons. Sequencing was done on a sample of blood. These receptors all stem from a girl aged 2-10 years with multiple sclerosis. Both conserved end residues are trimmed from each CDR3. D genes are given only for firm matches. Clone size is stated in some rows and not others, as once, few, many or a class when expanded.

d_call	v_call	clone_size	j_call	cdr3_aa
TRBD2	TRBV12-3/TRBV12-4	once	TRBJ2-3	ASSRVAGVSDTQY
TRBD2	TRBV7-9	NA	TRBJ2-7	ASSSFGTSIYEQY
TRBD2	TRBV29-1	NA	TRBJ2-5	SVFELAGGQETQY
NA	TRBV10-3	NA	TRBJ1-5	AISEWATQSNQPQH
TRBD2	TRBV7-2	few	TRBJ2-3	ASSLAPAGRAADTQY
TRBD2	TRBV20-1	few	TRBJ2-1	SARLRETNNEQF
NA	TRBV29-1	few	TRBJ2-3	SVEWASNADTQY
TRBD1	TRBV6-6	NA	TRBJ1-2	TSASGQGNYGYT
NA	TRBV12-3/TRBV12-4	few	TRBJ1-2	ASSFGLSNYGYT
NA	TRBV28	NA	TRBJ1-2	ASSLSVVGYT
TRBD1	TRBV29-1	few	TRBJ1-1	SVRLTGAYTEAF
NA	TRBV6-5	many	TRBJ2-5	ASRQHGTQETQY
TRBD2	TRBV7-2	few	TRBJ2-3	ASSFFFGGGTDTQY
NA	TRBV2	NA	TRBJ2-7	ASSWVYEQY
TRBD1	TRBV29-1	NA	TRBJ1-1	SVAQGTGEGITEAF
NA	TRBV12-3/TRBV12-4	few	TRBJ1-2	ASSGPYGYT
NA	TRBV7-8	few	TRBJ1-1	ATLRGTEAF
TRBD2	TRBV28	NA	TRBJ2-1	ASNPRGGQGNEQF
TRBD1	TRBV9	NA	TRBJ1-4	ASSAFSGTGFEKLF
NA	TRBV7-2	NA	TRBJ2-3	ASRRGTATDTQY
TRBD2	TRBV28	NA	TRBJ2-3	ASSLFSGGSTDTQY
NA	TRBV12-3/TRBV12-4	NA	TRBJ1-3	ASSSGAAGNTIY
NA	TRBV28	NA	TRBJ2-1	ASSTADRRGEQF
TRBD2	TRBV6-6	NA	TRBJ2-3	TSSYRTSGGRGTQY
NA	TRBV6-5	NA	TRBJ2-7	ASSYWGSYYNEQY
NA	TRBV27	NA	TRBJ1-2	ASSLRGGRRLIGYGYT
NA	TRBV5-1	NA	TRBJ1-2	ASRLVAGADGYT
TRBD2	TRBV6-2/TRBV6-3	NA	TRBJ2-7	ASSYTGGYEQY
NA	TRBV6-2/TRBV6-3	NA	TRBJ2-3	ASSSSAPTDTQY
NA	TRBV7-2	few	TRBJ1-1	ASSFSPAGGRISEAF
TRBD1	TRBV27	NA	TRBJ2-7	ASSLSDRGHEQY
NA	TRBV20-1	NA	TRBJ2-3	SASDSTDTQY
NA	TRBV5-5	NA	NA	ASSLTNHEQY
NA	TRBV6-5	NA	TRBJ2-7	ASSYLGVRSYEQY
NA	TRBV5-5	NA	TRBJ1-5	ASSLGTDRPQH
NA	TRBV11-2	few	TRBJ2-6	ASSLMRSGANVLT
NA	TRBV28	many	TRBJ2-3	ASSLGHTQY
NA	TRBV20-1	NA	TRBJ2-3	SARVFTGINTDTQY
TRBD2	TRBV28	NA	TRBJ2-7	ASSFPAGGLYEQY
NA	TRBV9	NA	TRBJ2-5	ASSVDSLATKQY
NA	TRBV20-1	few	TRBJ2-7	SARDPVRQSYEQY
TRBD2	TRBV12-3/TRBV12-4	NA	TRBJ2-3	ASRSGRLAGGSSSTDTQY
NA	TRBV29-1	NA	TRBJ1-5	SAGSRGQPQH
NA	TRBV11-2	few	NA	ASSLSHSSYNEQY
TRBD1	TRBV4-1	NA	TRBJ2-7	ASSQDRGDRGSYEQY
NA	TRBV5-1	NA	TRBJ1-1	ASSAWDQGGTEAF
NA	TRBV3-1	NA	TRBJ1-2	ASSQGTTNYGYT